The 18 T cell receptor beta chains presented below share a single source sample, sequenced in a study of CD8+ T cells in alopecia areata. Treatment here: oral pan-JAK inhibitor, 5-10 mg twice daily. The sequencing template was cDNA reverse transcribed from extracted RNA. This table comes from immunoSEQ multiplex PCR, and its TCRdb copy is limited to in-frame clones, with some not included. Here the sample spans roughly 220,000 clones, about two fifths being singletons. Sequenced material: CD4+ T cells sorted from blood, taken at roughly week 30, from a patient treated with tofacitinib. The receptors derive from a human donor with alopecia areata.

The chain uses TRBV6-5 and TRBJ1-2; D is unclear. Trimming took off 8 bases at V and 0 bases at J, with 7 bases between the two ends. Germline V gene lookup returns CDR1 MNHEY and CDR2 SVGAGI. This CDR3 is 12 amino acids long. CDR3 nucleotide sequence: TGTGCCAGCGCCCAAACTAACTATGGCTACACCTTC. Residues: CASAQTNYGYTF.

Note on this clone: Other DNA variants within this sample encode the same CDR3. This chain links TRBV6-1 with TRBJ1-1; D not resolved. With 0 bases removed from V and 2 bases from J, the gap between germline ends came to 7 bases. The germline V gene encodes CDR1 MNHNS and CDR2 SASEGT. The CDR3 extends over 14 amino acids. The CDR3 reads CASSEAWGNTEAFF. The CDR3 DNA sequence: TGTGCCAGCAGTGAAGCTTGGGGTAACACTGAAGCTTTCTTT.

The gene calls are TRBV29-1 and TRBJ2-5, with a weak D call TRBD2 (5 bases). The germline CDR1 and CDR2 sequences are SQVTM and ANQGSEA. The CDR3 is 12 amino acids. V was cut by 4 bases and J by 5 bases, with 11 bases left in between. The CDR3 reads CSVVPGMETQYF. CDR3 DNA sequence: TGCAGCGTTGTTCCGGGGATGGAGACCCAGTACTTC.

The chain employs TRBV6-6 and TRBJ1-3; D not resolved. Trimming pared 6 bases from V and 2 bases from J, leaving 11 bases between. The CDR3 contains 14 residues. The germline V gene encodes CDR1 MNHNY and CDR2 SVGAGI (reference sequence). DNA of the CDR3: TGTGCCAGCAGGCAGACCGGGGCTGGAAACACCATATATTTT. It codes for CASRQTGAGNTIYF.

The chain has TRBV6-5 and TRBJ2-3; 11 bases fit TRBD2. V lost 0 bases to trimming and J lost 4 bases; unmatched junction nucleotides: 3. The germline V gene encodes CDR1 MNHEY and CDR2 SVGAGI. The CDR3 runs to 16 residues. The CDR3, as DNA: TGTGCCAGCAGTTACTCGTATAGCGGGGGGGCAGATACGCAGTATTTT. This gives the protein CASSYSYSGGADTQYF.

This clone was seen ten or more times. This chain's CDR3 is CASRSQGSGNNEQFF. In DNA form, the CDR3 reads TGTGCCAGCAGGTCTCAGGGGTCCGGAAACAATGAGCAGTTCTTC. The chain employs TRBV7-2 and TRBJ2-1; TRBD1 is a possible D gene (6 bases). Germline CDR1 is SGHTA and CDR2 is FQGNSA. CDR3 length: 15 residues. V was cut by 6 bases and J by 5 bases, with 17 bases left in between.

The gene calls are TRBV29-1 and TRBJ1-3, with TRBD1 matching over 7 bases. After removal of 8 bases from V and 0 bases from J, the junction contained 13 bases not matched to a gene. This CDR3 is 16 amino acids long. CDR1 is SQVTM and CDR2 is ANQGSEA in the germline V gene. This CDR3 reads CSHPDTGAHSGNTIYF. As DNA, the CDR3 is TGCAGCCACCCCGACACAGGGGCCCACTCTGGAAACACCATATATTTT.

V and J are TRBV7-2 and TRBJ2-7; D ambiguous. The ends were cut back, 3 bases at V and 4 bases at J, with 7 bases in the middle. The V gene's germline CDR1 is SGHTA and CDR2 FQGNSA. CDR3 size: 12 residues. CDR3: CASSFDQYEQYF. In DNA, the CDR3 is TGTGCCAGCAGCTTTGATCAGTACGAGCAGTACTTC.

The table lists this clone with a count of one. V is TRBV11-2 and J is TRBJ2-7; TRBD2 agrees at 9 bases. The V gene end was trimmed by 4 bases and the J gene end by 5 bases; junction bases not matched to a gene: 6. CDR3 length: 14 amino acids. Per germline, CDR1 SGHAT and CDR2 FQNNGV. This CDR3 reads CASSSSGIRNEQYF. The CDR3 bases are TGTGCCAGCAGCTCTAGCGGGATCCGGAACGAGCAGTACTTC.

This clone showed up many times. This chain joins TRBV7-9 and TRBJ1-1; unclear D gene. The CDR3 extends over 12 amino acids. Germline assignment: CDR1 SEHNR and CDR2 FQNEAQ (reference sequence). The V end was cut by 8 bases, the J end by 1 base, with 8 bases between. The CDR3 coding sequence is TGTGCCAGCCAGGTGAGGAACACTGAAGCTTTCTTT. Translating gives CASQVRNTEAFF.

CDR3 nucleotide sequence: TGCGCCAGCAGCTCCGCAACTCCGATTACCCAATACGAGCAGTACTTC. This gives the protein CASSSATPITQYEQYF. This chain connects TRBV5-1 to TRBJ2-7; D gene unclear. V lost 3 bases and J 4 bases, leaving 20 bases between the germline ends. Per germline, CDR1 SGHRS and CDR2 YFSETQ. The CDR3 has 16 amino acids.

CDR3 residues: CASSTQGASTGRTDTQYF. CDR3 DNA: TGTGCCAGCAGCACTCAGGGGGCGAGTACGGGCCGCACAGATACGCAGTATTTT. The chain links TRBV7-9 to TRBJ2-3; 8 positions agree with TRBD1. Trimming cost V 5 bases and J 1 base; bases outside gene matches: 14. The germline gives CDR1 SEHNR, CDR2 FQNEAQ (reference sequence). The CDR3 has 18 residues.

The CDR3, as DNA: TGCGCCAGCGCTGGGGCGCCGTTAGCTAATCGTGGCTACACCTTC. It is translated as CASAGAPLANRGYTF. The J gene is TRBJ1-2, the V gene TRBV10-2, with D possibly matching TRBD1 (5 bases). CDR3 length: 15 residues. Germline V gives CDR1 WSHSY, CDR2 SAAADI. V gave up 8 bases and J gave up 7 bases, with 23 bases separating them.

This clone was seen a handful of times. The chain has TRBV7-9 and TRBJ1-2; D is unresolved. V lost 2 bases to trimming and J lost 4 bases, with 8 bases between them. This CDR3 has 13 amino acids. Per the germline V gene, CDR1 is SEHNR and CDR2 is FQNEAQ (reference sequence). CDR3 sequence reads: CASSLLPGYGYTF. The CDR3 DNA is TGTGCCAGCAGCTTACTTCCCGGCTATGGCTACACCTTC.

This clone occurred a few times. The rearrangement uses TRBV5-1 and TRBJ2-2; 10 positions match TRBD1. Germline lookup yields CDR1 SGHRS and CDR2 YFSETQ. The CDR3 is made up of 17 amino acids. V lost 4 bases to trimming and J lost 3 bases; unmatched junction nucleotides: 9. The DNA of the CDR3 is TGCGCCAGCAGCGACACCGACAGGGGGCGAGACACCGGGGAGCTGTTTTTT. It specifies CASSDTDRGRDTGELFF.

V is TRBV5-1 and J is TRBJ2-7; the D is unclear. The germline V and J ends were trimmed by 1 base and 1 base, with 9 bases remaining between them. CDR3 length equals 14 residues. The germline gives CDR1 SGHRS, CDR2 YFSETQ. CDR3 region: CASSLSGESYEQYF. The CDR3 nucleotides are TGCGCCAGCAGCTTGTCCGGAGAGTCCTACGAGCAGTACTTC.

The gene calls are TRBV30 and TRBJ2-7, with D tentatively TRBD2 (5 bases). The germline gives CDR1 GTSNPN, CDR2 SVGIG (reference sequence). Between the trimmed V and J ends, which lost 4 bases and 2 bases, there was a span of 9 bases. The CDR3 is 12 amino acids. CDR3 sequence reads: CAWISATYEQYF. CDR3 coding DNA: TGTGCCTGGATTAGCGCGACCTACGAGCAGTACTTC.

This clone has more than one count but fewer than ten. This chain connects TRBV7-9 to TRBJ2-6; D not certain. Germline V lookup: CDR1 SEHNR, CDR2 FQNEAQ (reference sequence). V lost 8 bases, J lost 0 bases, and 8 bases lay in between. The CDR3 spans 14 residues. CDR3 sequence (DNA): TGTGCCAGCGGGCCGCTCTCTGGGGCCAACGTCCTGACTTTC. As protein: CASGPLSGANVLTF. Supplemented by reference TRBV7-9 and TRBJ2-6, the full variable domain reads DTGVSQNPRHKITKRGQNVTFRCDPISEHNRLYWYRQTLGQGPEFLTYFQNEAQLEKSRLLSDRFSAERPKGSFSTLEIQRTEQGDSAMYLCASGPLSGANVLTFGAGSRLTVL.